This T cell receptor (beta chain) was sequenced during a study of spatial heterogeneity in lung cancer. Across the whole study: A unique TCR and UMI combination showed up more than ten times in raw reads, on average.

Germline lookup yields CDR1 SGHTA and CDR2 FQGNSA. Between the trimmed V and J ends, which lost 6 bases and 4 bases, there was a span of 12 bases. The CDR3 totals 13 residues. Every TCR cDNA molecule bore its own unique molecular identifier. TCRdb ran MiXCR on the 5' RACE reads and lists one entry per CDR3 protein. The repertoire consists of around 30,000 distinct CDR3 sequences, with 7.5% to 9.5% occurring once and the leading ten covering 30% to 45%. General study results and limits: Ubiquitous expanded tumor TCRs showed up in blood more at resection than follow-up.

Specified time point: sample taken at primary tumor resection. Without sorting, whole RNA was sequenced from tumor, nontumor lung or frozen PBMC. The donors comprised 70 to 85 untreated early-stage non-small cell lung cancer patients. This clonotype was seen repeatedly, ten times or more. Its antigen is as yet unknown. The source material was PBMCs, sampled at surgery. V is TRBV7-2 and J is TRBJ2-5, with a weak D call TRBD1 (6 bases). The clonotype was recovered from a female donor with early-stage non-small cell lung cancer. The CDR3 nucleotides are TGTGCCAGCAGTTCACAGGGCCCAGAGACCCAGTACTTC. It translates to CASSSQGPETQYF.